The count of the clone carrying this TCR beta chain is one. The data were obtained in a study of blood T cell repertoires in COVID-19. The CDR3 is 14 residues long. With V trimmed by 4 bases and J by 8 bases, 12 bases remained unmatched. Germline V gene sequence: CDR1 SQVTM, CDR2 ANQGSEA. Method: immunoSEQ multiplex PCR; TCRdb's copy keeps in-frame clones and lacks some. Of about 190,000 clones in the sample, under 90% were seen once. Sequences were obtained from peripheral blood. The chain recombines TRBV29-1 with TRBJ1-2; TRBD1 matches 8 bases. This clonotype originated in a man aged 30 to 45 with active or convalescent COVID-19. The CDR3 nucleotides are TGCAGCGTTGCCCAGGCAGGGGGCGTAGGGGGCTACACCTTC. This translates into CSVAQAGGVGGYTF.